Below, one T cell receptor (beta chain) is given with its context. As yet, its antigen is unknown. This record comes from a study of cytomegalovirus exposure and HLA in healthy donors. Overall study: A prior study identified 117 million unique TCR beta sequences from around 180 million T cells.

This CDR3 region has 15 residues. With 0 bases clipped from V and 9 bases from J, the junction kept 4 bases outside the gene matches. The V gene's germline CDR1 is MNHNY and CDR2 SVGAGI (reference sequence). Study results and limitations: Indistinguishability led to the exclusion of some V segments, TRBV6-2 and TRBV6-3 included.

Primers: 60 Vbeta forward and 13 Jbeta reverse. This table comes from immunoSEQ multiplex PCR, and its TCRdb copy is limited to in-frame clones, with some not included. In all, the sample yields roughly 190,000 clones. V is TRBV6-6 and J is TRBJ2-3; TRBD2 agrees at 12 bases. This sequence originates from a woman in her late teens or twenties in good health and CMV-seropositive. Sequences were obtained from PBMCs. This chain's CDR3 is CASSYSTLAGGTQYF. As DNA, the CDR3 is TGTGCCAGCAGTTACTCGACGCTAGCGGGAGGGACGCAGTATTTT.